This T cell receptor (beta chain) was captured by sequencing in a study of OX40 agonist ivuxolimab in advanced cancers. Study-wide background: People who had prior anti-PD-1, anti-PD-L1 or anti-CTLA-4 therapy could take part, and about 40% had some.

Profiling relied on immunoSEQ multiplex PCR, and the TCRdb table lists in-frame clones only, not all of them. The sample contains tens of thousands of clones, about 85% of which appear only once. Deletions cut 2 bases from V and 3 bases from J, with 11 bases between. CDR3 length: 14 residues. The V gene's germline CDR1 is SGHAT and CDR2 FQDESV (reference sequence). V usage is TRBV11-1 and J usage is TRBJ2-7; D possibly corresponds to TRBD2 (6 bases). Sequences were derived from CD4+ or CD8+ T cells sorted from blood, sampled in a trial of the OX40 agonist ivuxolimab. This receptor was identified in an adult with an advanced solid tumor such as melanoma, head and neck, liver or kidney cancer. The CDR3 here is CASSLFGRGYEQYF. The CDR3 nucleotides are TGTGCCAGCAGCTTATTCGGGAGAGGCTACGAGCAGTACTTC.